This T cell receptor (beta chain) was profiled in a study of regulatory and conventional T cells in RAG deficiency. Whole-study findings and limits: Control T-cell subsets had markedly higher Shannon entropy and lower Simpson indices than RAG-deficient patients. Patient subsets had shorter CDR3s; Omenn Treg-Tconv overlap exceeded 75%.

Measured with immunoSEQ multiplex PCR; TCRdb has only the in-frame clones, and not every one. The sample consists of 9,500 to 15,000 clones, roughly 94% of them appearing once. Blood CD4+ CD25-high CD127-low regulatory T cells supplied the genomic DNA template. V lost 9 bases and J 7 bases, leaving 13 bases between the germline ends. The CDR3 has 13 amino acids. Germline values: CDR1 LNHNV, CDR2 YYDKDF (reference sequence). In the case of this clone: Antigen: not known.

These data were likewise used in another study, on regulatory T cells. From that paper: Amplification used 52 TRBV primers and 13 TRBJ primers.

This receptor was taken from a human donor in good health. Source material: CD127- CD25+ CD4+ Tregs sorted from blood. The chain combines TRBV15 with TRBJ1-6, with unresolved D. The CDR3 reads CATRESRNSPLHF. The CDR3 DNA reads as TGTGCCACTAGGGAGAGTAGGAATTCACCCCTCCACTTT.